A selection of T cell receptor beta chains follows, all from one sample in a study of shared clonotypes between healthy human individuals. Sequencing was performed with immunoSEQ multiplex PCR; in TCRdb, only in-frame clones are kept and a portion is missing. The table has hundreds of thousands of clones, more than 95% seen once. The material sequenced was naive CD4+ T cells sorted from blood. These receptor sequences come from a woman in her twenties or thirties in good health. Both conserved end residues are part of each CDR3. Each record gives: V gene, J gene, CDR3 protein.

V gene: TRBV27
J gene: TRBJ1-1
CDR3 protein: CASRGPFTTEAFF

V gene: TRBV6-5
J gene: TRBJ1-1
CDR3 protein: CASSYAPGANTEAFF

V gene: TRBV27
J gene: TRBJ2-7
CDR3 protein: CASSPLPDEVLREQYF

V gene: TRBV5-1
J gene: TRBJ1-4
CDR3 protein: CASSWAGQNEKLFF

V gene: TRBV6-1
J gene: TRBJ2-5
CDR3 protein: CASGISLAGGETQYF

V gene: TRBV2
J gene: TRBJ2-3
CDR3 protein: CASNQLAGAADTQYF

V gene: TRBV18
J gene: TRBJ2-1
CDR3 protein: CASSPLGSLGNEQFF

V gene: TRBV6-1
J gene: TRBJ1-1
CDR3 protein: CASSEKEGKTEAFF

V gene: TRBV28
J gene: TRBJ2-3
CDR3 protein: CASSLPGRATNTQYF

V gene: TRBV7-9
J gene: TRBJ1-4
CDR3 protein: CASSPARQGFELFF

V gene: TRBV18
J gene: TRBJ1-1
CDR3 protein: CASSQSTGTNTEAFF

V gene: TRBV13
J gene: TRBJ1-1
CDR3 protein: CASRPRGRNTEAFF

V gene: TRBV5-1
J gene: TRBJ2-6
CDR3 protein: CASSLVWIGGANVLTF

V gene: TRBV28
J gene: TRBJ1-2
CDR3 protein: CASSLQGIGYTF

V gene: TRBV7-2
J gene: TRBJ1-1
CDR3 protein: CASSFQGMGEAFF

V gene: TRBV7-8
J gene: TRBJ2-1
CDR3 protein: CASSLAGSSYNEQFF

V gene: TRBV28
J gene: TRBJ1-1
CDR3 protein: CASSLITAGRVNTEAFF

V gene: TRBV28
J gene: TRBJ2-7
CDR3 protein: CASSSRDRVYEQYF

V gene: TRBV5-1
J gene: TRBJ2-1
CDR3 protein: CASSLGLAGYNEQFF

V gene: TRBV6-6
J gene: TRBJ1-1
CDR3 protein: CASSSNRDRRTEAFF

V gene: TRBV18
J gene: TRBJ2-1
CDR3 protein: CATRIRAGALDEQFF

V gene: TRBV7-6
J gene: TRBJ2-1
CDR3 protein: CASSSGNEQFF

V gene: TRBV2
J gene: TRBJ1-4
CDR3 protein: CASSKQGAREKLFF

V gene: TRBV6-1
J gene: TRBJ2-5
CDR3 protein: CASSESRAETQYF

V gene: TRBV28
J gene: TRBJ2-2
CDR3 protein: CASSFIAGVNTGELFF

V gene: TRBV6-6
J gene: TRBJ1-3
CDR3 protein: CASSYRVVGSGNTIYF

V gene: TRBV11-2
J gene: TRBJ2-7
CDR3 protein: CASSSDRETPRYEQYF

V gene: TRBV14
J gene: TRBJ1-3
CDR3 protein: CASSQDRGSGNTIYF

V gene: TRBV6-1
J gene: TRBJ2-7
CDR3 protein: CASSGSAAEQYF